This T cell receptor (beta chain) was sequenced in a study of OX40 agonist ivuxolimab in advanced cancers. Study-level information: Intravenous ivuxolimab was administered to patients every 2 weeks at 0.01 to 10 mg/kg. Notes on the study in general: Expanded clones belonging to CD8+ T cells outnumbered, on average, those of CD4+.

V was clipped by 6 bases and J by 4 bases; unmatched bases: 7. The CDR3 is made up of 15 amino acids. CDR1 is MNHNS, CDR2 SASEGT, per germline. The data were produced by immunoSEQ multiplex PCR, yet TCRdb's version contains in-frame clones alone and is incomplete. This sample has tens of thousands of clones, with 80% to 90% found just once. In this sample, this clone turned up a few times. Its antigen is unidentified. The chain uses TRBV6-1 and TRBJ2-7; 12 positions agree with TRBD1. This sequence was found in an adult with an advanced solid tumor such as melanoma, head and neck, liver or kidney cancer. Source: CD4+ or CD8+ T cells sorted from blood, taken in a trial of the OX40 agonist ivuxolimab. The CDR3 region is CASSPGTGGLYEQYF. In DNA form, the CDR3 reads TGTGCCAGCAGCCCCGGGACAGGGGGCTTGTACGAGCAGTACTTC.